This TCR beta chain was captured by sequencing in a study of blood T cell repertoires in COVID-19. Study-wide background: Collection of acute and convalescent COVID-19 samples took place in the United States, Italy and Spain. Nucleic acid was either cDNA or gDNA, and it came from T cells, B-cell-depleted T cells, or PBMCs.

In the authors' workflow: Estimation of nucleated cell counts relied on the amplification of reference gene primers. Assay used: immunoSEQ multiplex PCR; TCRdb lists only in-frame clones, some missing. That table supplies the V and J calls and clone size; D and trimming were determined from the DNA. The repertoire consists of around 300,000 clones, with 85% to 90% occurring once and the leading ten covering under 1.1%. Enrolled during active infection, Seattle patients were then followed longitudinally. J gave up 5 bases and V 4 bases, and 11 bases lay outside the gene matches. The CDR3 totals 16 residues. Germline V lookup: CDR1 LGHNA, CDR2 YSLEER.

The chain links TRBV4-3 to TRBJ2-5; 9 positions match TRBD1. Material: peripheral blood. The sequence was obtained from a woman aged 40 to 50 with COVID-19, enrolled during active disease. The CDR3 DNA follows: TGCGCCAGCAGCCCCAACCCGACAGGGGGAGGCGAGACCCAGTACTTC. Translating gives CASSPNPTGGGETQYF.